This is a list of T cell receptor beta chains from one sample in a study of type 1 and type 2 diabetes patients. TCRdb used MiXCR to reprocess the multiplex PCR reads, holding one entry per CDR3 protein. The sample has about 250,000 distinct CDR3 sequences; more than 40% are singletons. Sequenced: peripheral blood mononuclear cells (PBMCs). The source of these receptors is a man aged 18 to 30 with type 2 diabetes. CDR3s include the opening cysteine and the closing phenylalanine or tryptophan. The D gene is left open where the match is weak. Size values are once, few and many counts, or a class for expanded clones, and some rows have none.

D gene	J gene	clone size	V gene	CDR3 DNA	CDR3 protein
TRBD1	TRBJ1-1	NA	TRBV7-9	TGTGCCAGCAGTTACTCCACAGGGGATGAGGACACTGAAGCTTTCTTT	CASSYSTGDEDTEAFF
TRBD1	TRBJ2-7	NA	TRBV10-2	TGCGCCAGCAGGGCGGGACAGGGCTACGAGCAGTACTTC	CASRAGQGYEQYF
TRBD2	TRBJ2-2	NA	TRBV20-1	TGCAGTGCTAGGGTGGGACTAGCGGGGTACGCGAACACCGGGGAGCTGTTTTTT	CSARVGLAGYANTGELFF
NA	TRBJ1-5	NA	TRBV28	TGTGCCAGCAGTTTTACGGGTAATAGCAATCAGCCCCAGCATTTT	CASSFTGNSNQPQHF
TRBD1	TRBJ2-2	few	TRBV5-1	TGCGCCAGCAGCGACATACAGGGGACCGGGGAGCTGTTTTTT	CASSDIQGTGELFF
TRBD1	TRBJ1-2	once	TRBV28	TGTGCCGCGGACGACAGGGTAGGAGGCTACACCTTC	CAADDRVGGYTF
NA	TRBJ2-1	few	TRBV29-1	TGCAGCGTTGACCCCGGAGACTACCCCTACAATGAGCAGTTCTTC	CSVDPGDYPYNEQFF
TRBD1	TRBJ2-7	NA	TRBV6-6	TGTGCCAGCAGTGCCAGTTCGGGACAGCGGACCTACGAGCAGTACTTC	CASSASSGQRTYEQYF
NA	TRBJ2-2	few	TRBV6-5	TGTGCCAGCACCAGGGGTCCGAACACCGGGGAGCTGTTTTTT	CASTRGPNTGELFF
TRBD1	TRBJ1-2	many	TRBV10-2	TGCGCCAGCAGCAAGACAGGGGGCCAATCCAACTATGGCTACACCTTC	CASSKTGGQSNYGYTF
NA	TRBJ1-2	NA	TRBV6-6	TGTGCCAGCAGACCCGGCGGGACGGAGTATGGCTACACCTTC	CASRPGGTEYGYTF
NA	TRBJ2-5	NA	TRBV11-2	TGTGCCAGCAGCTTACGAGATATGGGAGAGACCCAGTACTTC	CASSLRDMGETQYF
NA	TRBJ1-1	few	TRBV7-6	TGTGCCAGCAGCTTAAGAGGCGGGGGGAGCGACGTGAACACTGAAGCTTTCTTT	CASSLRGGGSDVNTEAFF
NA	TRBJ2-6	NA	TRBV12-3/TRBV12-4	TGTGCCATCAGTGCCTCAGGCTCAGTTTACTCTGGGGCCAACGTCCTGACTTTC	CAISASGSVYSGANVLTF
NA	TRBJ2-7	few	TRBV5-1	TGCGCCAGCAGCTTGGCCACTACAGCCGTCTACGAGCAGTACTTC	CASSLATTAVYEQYF
NA	TRBJ2-7	NA	TRBV25-1	TGTGCCAGCAGTGACCCAAAGCGATCCCACGAGCAGTACTTC	CASSDPKRSHEQYF
NA	TRBJ2-6	NA	TRBV5-1	TGCGCCAGCGAGAGTCGGGGGACCGGGGCCAACGTCCTGACTTTC	CASESRGTGANVLTF
TRBD1	TRBJ1-1	NA	TRBV12-5	TGTGCTAGTGGTTTGGTCACGGGGACAGGCCCATGGGGTACTGAAGCTTTCTTT	CASGLVTGTGPWGTEAFF
NA	TRBJ1-3	NA	TRBV20-1	TGCAGTGCGCCTCGGGCGGGTCGGGGAAACACCATATATTTT	CSAPRAGRGNTIYF
TRBD2	TRBJ2-7	few	TRBV6-6	TGTGCCAGCAGTTACTCGAATTGGGCGGGGGTTACCCACGAGCAGTACTTC	CASSYSNWAGVTHEQYF
NA	TRBJ1-2	few	TRBV24-1	TGTGCCACCAGTGATTACAGGGCTAACTATGGCTACACCTTC	CATSDYRANYGYTF
NA	TRBJ2-7	NA	TRBV6-5	TGTGCCAGCAGCCCGAGGGGGGGGCTTGGGGAGCAGTACTTC	CASSPRGGLGEQYF
NA	TRBJ2-1	NA	TRBV29-1	TGCAGCGTTGTCCTCCCTGGGAATGAGCAGTTCTTC	CSVVLPGNEQFF
NA	TRBJ1-1	NA	TRBV6-6	TGTGCCAGCAGCCCAAAGGCACAGGGTGGAGCTTTCTTT	CASSPKAQGGAFF
NA	TRBJ2-7	NA	TRBV7-3	TGTGCCAGCAGCCAAGAGAACAGCTCCTCCCACGAGCAGTACTTC	CASSQENSSSHEQYF
TRBD1	TRBJ2-3	NA	TRBV4-2	TGTGCCAGCAGGGGACAGGGCCCAGATACGCAGTATTTT	CASRGQGPDTQYF
TRBD1	TRBJ1-1	once	TRBV6-6	TGTGCCAGCAGTTCGACAGGGGTGAACACTGAAGCTTTCTTT	CASSSTGVNTEAFF
NA	TRBJ1-1	NA	TRBV4-1	TGCGCCAGCAGCCACTCTGGGGGGAAGGGGAACACTGAAGCTTTCTTT	CASSHSGGKGNTEAFF
TRBD2	TRBJ2-3	NA	TRBV10-3	TGTGCCATCAGTGAAACTAGCGGGAGCACAGATACGCAGTATTTT	CAISETSGSTDTQYF
TRBD2	TRBJ2-5	NA	TRBV4-3	TGCGCCAGCAGGGAAGCGGGGGTTTACCAAGAGACCCAGTACTTC	CASREAGVYQETQYF
NA	TRBJ2-7	NA	TRBV7-9	TGTGCCAGCAGGCAGGGGTCTTCCGACGAGCAGTACTTC	CASRQGSSDEQYF
NA	TRBJ1-5	NA	TRBV19	TGTGCCAGTAGTATAGGGGGGAGGGCTAATCAGCCCCAGCATTTT	CASSIGGRANQPQHF
NA	TRBJ2-2	NA	TRBV10-3	TGTGCCATCAGTGAGATCAAGGTCAATTTGAACACCGGGGAGCTGTTTTTT	CAISEIKVNLNTGELFF
NA	TRBJ2-1	NA	TRBV4-2	TGTGCCAGCAGCCAAGATGGCGTGGCTCCCTACAATGAGCAGTTCTTC	CASSQDGVAPYNEQFF
NA	TRBJ1-5	NA	TRBV11-2	TGTGCCAGCAGCTTAGATATTACCAATCAGCCCCAGCATTTT	CASSLDITNQPQHF
NA	TRBJ2-7	NA	TRBV20-1	TGCAGTGCTAGAGATTATAGGGGAGGCCGCCTCTACGAGCAGTACTTC	CSARDYRGGRLYEQYF
TRBD1	TRBJ2-1	few	TRBV20-1	TGCAGTGCGGGACAGGGGCACCCCAATGAGCAGTTCTTC	CSAGQGHPNEQFF
NA	TRBJ2-7	NA	TRBV6-1	TGTGCCAGCAGGCATCTATCCTACGAGCAGTACTTC	CASRHLSYEQYF
TRBD1	TRBJ1-1	NA	TRBV6-1	TGTGCCAGCCAAGCAGGGGGCGGGGTGAACACTGAAGCTTTCTTT	CASQAGGGVNTEAFF
NA	TRBJ2-3	NA	TRBV7-3	TGTGCCAGCAGCTTAAGCGCGGGGCGGACAGATACGCAGTATTTT	CASSLSAGRTDTQYF
NA	TRBJ1-4	few	TRBV14	TGTGCCAGCAGCCACTCCCCATTTGGACAGAAGAATGAAAAACTGTTTTTT	CASSHSPFGQKNEKLFF
NA	TRBJ1-2	few	TRBV30	TGTGCCTGGAGTGTAGACAGACAATCGGATGGCTACACCTTC	CAWSVDRQSDGYTF
TRBD2	TRBJ2-2	NA	TRBV5-1	TGCGCCACCCGGGCTATAGCGGGATCGGTCGGCGGGGAGCTGTTTTTT	CATRAIAGSVGGELFF
NA	TRBJ1-2	NA	TRBV9	TGTGCCAGCAGCGTAGGGGAGGGCAGGGGCTACACCTTC	CASSVGEGRGYTF
TRBD2	TRBJ2-3	NA	TRBV10-2	TGCGCCAGCAGGACGTCCCGACTAGCGGACACAGATACGCAGTATTTT	CASRTSRLADTDTQYF
NA	TRBJ1-5	few	TRBV20-1	TGCAGTGCTAGCAGAGAGGGGTCAGCCGGACGGCCCCAGCATTTT	CSASREGSAGRPQHF